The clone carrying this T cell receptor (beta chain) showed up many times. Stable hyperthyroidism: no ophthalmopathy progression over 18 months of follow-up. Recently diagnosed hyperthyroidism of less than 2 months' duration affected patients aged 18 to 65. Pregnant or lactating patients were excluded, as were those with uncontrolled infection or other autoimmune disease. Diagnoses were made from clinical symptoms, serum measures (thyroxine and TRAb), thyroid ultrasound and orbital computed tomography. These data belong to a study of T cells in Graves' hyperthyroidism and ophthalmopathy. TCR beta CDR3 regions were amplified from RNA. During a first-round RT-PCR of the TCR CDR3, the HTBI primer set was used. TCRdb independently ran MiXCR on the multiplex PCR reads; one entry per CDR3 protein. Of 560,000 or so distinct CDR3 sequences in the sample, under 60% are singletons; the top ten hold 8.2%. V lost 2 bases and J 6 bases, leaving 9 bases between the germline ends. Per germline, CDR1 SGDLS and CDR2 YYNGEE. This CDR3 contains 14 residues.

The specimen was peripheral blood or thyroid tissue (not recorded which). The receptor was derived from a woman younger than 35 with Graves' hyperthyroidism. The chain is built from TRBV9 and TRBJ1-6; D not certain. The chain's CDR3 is CASSVTHINSPLHF. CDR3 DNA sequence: TGTGCCAGCAGCGTTACGCATATTAATTCACCCCTCCACTTT.